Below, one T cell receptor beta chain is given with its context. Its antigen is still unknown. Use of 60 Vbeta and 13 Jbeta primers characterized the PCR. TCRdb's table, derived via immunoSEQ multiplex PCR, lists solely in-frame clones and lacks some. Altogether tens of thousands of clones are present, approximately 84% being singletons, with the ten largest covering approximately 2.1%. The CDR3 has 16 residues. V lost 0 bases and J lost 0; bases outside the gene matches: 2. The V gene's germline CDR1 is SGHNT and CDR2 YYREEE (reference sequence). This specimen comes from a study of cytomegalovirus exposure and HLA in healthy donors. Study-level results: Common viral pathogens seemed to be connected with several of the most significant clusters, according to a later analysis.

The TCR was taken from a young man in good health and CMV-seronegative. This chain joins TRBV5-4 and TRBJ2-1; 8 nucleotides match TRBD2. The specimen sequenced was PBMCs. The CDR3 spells CASSLGAGVSYNEQFF. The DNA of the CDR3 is TGTGCCAGCAGCTTGGGAGCGGGAGTCTCCTACAATGAGCAGTTCTTC.